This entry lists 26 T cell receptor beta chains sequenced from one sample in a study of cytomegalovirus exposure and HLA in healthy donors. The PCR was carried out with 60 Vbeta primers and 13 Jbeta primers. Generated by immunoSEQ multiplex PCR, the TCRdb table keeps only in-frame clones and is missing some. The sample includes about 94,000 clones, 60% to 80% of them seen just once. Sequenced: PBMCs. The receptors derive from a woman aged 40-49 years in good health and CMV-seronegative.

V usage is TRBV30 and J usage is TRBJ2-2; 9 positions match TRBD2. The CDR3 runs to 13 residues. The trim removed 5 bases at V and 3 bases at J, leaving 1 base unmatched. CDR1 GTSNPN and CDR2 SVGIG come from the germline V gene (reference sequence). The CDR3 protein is CAWAGGYTGELFF. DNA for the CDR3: TGTGCCTGGGCGGGGGGGTACACCGGGGAGCTGTTTTTT.

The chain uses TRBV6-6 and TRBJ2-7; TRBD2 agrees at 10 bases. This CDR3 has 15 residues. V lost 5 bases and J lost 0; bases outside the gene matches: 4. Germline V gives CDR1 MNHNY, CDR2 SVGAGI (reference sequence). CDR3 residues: CASSVAGGPSYEQYF. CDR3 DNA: TGTGCCAGCAGTGTAGCGGGGGGACCCTCCTACGAGCAGTACTTC.

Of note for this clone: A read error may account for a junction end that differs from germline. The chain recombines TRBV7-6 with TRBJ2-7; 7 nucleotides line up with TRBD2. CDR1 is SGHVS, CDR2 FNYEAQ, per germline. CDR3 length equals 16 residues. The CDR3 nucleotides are TGTGCCGGCAGCATCAGCCCCGGGACTATCTACTACGAGCAGTACTTC. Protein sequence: CAGSISPGTIYYEQYF.

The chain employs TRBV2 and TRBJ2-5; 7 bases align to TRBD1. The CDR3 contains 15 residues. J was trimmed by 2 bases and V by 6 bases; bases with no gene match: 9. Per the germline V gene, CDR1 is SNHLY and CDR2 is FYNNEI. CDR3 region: CASSSGQPGQETQYF. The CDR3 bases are TGTGCCAGCAGCTCGGGACAGCCGGGTCAAGAGACCCAGTACTTC. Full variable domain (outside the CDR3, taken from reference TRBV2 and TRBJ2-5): EPEVTQTPSHQVTQMGQEVILRCVPISNHLYFYWYRQILGQKVEFLVSFYNNEISEKSEIFDDQFSVERPDGSNFTLKIRSTKLEDSAMYFCASSSGQPGQETQYFGPGTRLLVL.

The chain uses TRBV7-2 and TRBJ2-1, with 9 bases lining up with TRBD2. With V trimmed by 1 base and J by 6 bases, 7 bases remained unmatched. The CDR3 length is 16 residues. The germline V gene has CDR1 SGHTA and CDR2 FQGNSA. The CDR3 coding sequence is TGTGCCAGCAGCTTAGGCGGCGGGGGGGGAACCAATGAGCAGTTCTTC. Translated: CASSLGGGGGTNEQFF.

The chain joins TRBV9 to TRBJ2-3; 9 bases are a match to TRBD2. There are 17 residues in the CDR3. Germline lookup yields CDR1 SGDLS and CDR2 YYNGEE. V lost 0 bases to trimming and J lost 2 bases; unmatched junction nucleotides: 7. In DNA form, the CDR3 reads TGTGCCAGCAGCGTAGGGCTAGTAGCGGGGGACACAGATACGCAGTATTTT. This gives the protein CASSVGLVAGDTDTQYF.

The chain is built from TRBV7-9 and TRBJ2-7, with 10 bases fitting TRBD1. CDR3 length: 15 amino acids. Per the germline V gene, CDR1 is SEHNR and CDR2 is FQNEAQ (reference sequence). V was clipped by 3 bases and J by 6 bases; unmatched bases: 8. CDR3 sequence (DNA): TGTGCCAGCAGCTTGACCGGGACAGGGGCTTTCGAGCAGTACTTC. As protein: CASSLTGTGAFEQYF.

CDR3 in amino acids: CASSQELIGGYGYTF. CDR3 sequence (DNA): TGTGCCAGCAGCCAAGAATTGATTGGGGGGTATGGCTACACCTTC. The chain links TRBV4-2 to TRBJ1-2, with a tentative D call TRBD1 (5 bases). This CDR3 contains 15 residues. Germline CDR1 LGHNA, CDR2 YNFKEQ. V was trimmed by 0 bases and J by 5 bases, leaving 13 bases between them.

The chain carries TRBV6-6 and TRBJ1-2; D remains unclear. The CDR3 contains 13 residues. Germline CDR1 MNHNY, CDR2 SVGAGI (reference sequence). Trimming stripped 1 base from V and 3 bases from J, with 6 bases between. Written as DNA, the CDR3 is TGTGCCAGCAGTTACTGGCTTTACTATGGCTACACCTTC. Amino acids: CASSYWLYYGYTF.

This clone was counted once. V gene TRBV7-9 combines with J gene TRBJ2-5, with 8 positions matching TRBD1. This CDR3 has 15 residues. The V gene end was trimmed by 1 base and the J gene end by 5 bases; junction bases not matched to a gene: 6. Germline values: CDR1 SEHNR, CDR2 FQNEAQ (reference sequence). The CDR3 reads CASSLGQGLGETQYF. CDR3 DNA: TGTGCCAGCAGCTTAGGACAGGGGCTGGGTGAGACCCAGTACTTC.

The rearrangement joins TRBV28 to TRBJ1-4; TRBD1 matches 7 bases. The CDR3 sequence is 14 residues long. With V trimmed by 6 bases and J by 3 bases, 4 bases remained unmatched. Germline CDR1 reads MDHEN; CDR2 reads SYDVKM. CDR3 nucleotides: TGTGCCAGCAGCACGGGACAGTCTAATGAAAAACTGTTTTTT. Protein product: CASSTGQSNEKLFF.

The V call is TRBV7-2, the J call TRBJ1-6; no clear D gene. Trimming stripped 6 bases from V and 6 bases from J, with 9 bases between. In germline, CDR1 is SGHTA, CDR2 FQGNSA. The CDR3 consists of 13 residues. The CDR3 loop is CASRGRTNSPLHF. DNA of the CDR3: TGTGCCAGCAGGGGGAGGACTAATTCACCCCTCCACTTT. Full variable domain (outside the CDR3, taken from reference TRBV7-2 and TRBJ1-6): GAGVSQSPSNKVTEKGKDVELRCDPISGHTALYWYRQSLGQGLEFLIYFQGNSAPDKSGLPSDRFSAERTGGSVSTLTIQRTQQEDSAVYLCASRGRTNSPLHFGNGTRLTVT.

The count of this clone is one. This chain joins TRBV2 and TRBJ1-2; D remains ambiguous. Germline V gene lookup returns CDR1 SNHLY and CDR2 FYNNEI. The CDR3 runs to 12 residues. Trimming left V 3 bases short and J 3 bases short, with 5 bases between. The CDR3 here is CASSEEYYGYTF. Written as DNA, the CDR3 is TGTGCCAGCAGTGAGGAGTACTATGGCTACACCTTC.

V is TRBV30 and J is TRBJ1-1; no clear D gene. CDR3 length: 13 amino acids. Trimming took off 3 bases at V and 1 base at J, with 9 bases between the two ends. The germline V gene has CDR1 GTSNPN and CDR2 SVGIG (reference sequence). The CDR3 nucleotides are TGTGCCTGGAGGGCAGACAAGAACACTGAAGCTTTCTTT. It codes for CAWRADKNTEAFF.

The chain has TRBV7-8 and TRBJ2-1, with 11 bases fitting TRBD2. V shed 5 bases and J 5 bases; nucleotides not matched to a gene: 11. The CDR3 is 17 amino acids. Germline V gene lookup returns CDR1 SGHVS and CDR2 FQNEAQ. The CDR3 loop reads CASSVQLLAGGHNEQFF. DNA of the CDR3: TGTGCCAGCAGCGTTCAACTCCTAGCGGGGGGCCACAATGAGCAGTTCTTC.

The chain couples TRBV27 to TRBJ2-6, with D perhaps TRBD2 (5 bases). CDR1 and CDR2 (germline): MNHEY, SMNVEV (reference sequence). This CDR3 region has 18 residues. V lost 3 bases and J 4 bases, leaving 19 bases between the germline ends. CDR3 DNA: TGTGCCAGCAGTTTTGTCGGGATAGGTCTTGGCGGGGCCAACGTCCTGACTTTC. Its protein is CASSFVGIGLGGANVLTF.

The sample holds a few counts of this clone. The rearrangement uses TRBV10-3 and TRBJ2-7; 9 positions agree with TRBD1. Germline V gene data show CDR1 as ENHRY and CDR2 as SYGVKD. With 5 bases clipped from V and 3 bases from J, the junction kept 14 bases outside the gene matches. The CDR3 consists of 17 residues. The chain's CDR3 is CAISTASGQGKFYEQYF. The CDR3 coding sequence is TGTGCCATCAGTACGGCTTCGGGACAGGGTAAATTCTACGAGCAGTACTTC.

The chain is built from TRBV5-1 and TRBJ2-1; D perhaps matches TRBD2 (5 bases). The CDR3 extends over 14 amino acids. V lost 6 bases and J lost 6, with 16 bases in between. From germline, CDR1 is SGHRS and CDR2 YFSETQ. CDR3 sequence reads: CASTNPSRGNEQFF. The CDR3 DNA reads TGCGCCAGCACCAACCCGAGTCGGGGCAATGAGCAGTTCTTC.

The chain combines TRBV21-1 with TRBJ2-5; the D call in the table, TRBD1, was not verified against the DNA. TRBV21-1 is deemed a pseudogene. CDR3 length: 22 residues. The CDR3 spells CASSKVDRGGLGTGDVFETQYF. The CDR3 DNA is TGTGCCAGCAGCAAAGTGGACAGGGGTGGGTTGGGGACGGGGGACGTTTTTGAGACCCAGTACTTC.

The CDR3 loop reads CASSRPGLKNTEAFF. CDR3 coding DNA: TGTGCCAGTAGTCGACCGGGACTTAAAAACACTGAAGCTTTCTTT. The rearrangement uses TRBV19 and TRBJ1-1, with a possible D match to TRBD1 (5 bases). The CDR3 runs 15 residues. Per germline, CDR1 LNHDA and CDR2 SQIVND (reference sequence). Trimming removed 5 bases from V and 2 bases from J, with 15 bases in between.

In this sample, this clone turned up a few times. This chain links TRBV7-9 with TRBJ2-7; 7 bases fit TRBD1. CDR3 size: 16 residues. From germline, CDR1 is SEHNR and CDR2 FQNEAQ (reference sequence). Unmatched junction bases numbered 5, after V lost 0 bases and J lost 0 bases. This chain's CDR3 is CASSLATTGSSYEQYF. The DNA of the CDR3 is TGTGCCAGCAGCTTAGCCACGACAGGGAGCTCCTACGAGCAGTACTTC.

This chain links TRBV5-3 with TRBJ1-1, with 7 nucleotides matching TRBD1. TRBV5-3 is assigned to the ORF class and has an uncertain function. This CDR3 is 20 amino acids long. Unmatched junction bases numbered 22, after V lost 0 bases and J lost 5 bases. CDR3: CARSLDGLRGQRSLETEAFF. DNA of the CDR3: TGTGCCAGAAGCTTGGATGGTTTAAGGGGACAGAGGTCTTTGGAAACTGAAGCTTTCTTT.

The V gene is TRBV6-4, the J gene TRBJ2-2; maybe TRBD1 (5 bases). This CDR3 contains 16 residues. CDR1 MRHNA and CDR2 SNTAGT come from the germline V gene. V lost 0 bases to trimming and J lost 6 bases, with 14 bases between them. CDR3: CASSDSSRGNPGELFF. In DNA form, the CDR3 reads TGTGCCAGCAGTGACTCGAGTAGGGGTAACCCCGGGGAGCTGTTTTTT.

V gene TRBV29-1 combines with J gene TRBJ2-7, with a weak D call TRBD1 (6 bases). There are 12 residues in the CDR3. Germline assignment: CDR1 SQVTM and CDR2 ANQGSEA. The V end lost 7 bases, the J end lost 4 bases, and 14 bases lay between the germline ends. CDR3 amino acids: CSASQGTYEQYF. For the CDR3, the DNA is TGCAGCGCTAGCCAGGGGACGTACGAGCAGTACTTC.

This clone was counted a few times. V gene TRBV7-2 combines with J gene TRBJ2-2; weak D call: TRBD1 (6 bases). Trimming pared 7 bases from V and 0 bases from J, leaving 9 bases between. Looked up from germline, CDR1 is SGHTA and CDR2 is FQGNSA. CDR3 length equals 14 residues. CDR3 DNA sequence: TGTGCCAGCAATCCAGGGGCGAACACCGGGGAGCTGTTTTTT. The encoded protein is CASNPGANTGELFF.

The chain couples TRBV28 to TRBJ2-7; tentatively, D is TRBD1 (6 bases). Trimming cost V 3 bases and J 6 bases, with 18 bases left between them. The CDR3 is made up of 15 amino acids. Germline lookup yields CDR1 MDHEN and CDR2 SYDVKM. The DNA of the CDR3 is TGTGCCAGCAGTTTGACTTCCAGGGGTGGTGGCGAGCAGTACTTC. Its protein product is CASSLTSRGGGEQYF.